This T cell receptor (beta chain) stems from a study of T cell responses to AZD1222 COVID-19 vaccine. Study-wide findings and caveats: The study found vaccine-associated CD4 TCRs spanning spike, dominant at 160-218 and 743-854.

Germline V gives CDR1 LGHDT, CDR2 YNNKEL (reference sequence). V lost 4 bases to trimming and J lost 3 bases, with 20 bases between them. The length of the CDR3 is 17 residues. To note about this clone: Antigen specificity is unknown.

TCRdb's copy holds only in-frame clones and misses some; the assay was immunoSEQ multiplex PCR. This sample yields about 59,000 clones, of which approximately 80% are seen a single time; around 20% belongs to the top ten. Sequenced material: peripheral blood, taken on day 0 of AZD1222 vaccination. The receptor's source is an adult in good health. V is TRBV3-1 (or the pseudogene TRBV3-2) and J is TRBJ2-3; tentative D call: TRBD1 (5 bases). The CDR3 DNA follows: TGTGCCAGCAGCCCGAATTTGGGGATAAGGGGAACAGATACGCAGTATTTT. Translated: CASSPNLGIRGTDTQYF.